This TCR beta chain emerged from a study of Graves' ophthalmopathy and Graves' hyperthyroidism. In the case of this clonotype: Its antigen is unidentified.

Germline CDR1 reads MNHEY; CDR2 reads SVGAGI. Trimming left V 6 bases short and J 11 bases short, with 34 bases between. CDR3 length: 18 residues. Researchers took RNA transcripts and amplified TCR beta CDR3 regions from them. HTBI-primed first-round RT-PCR preceded second-round multiplex PCR. TCRdb reanalysed the multiplex PCR reads using MiXCR and keeps one entry per CDR3 protein. The repertoire includes about 550,000 distinct CDR3 sequences, just under 40% of them detected once, and 4% to 5% sits in the top ten. Study findings and constraints: This model predicted ophthalmopathy progression (sensitivity around 71%, specificity 72.22%). Blood repertoires reportedly contained most expanded thyroid clonotypes above 0.001 frequency.

This clonotype originated in an adult man with Graves' hyperthyroidism. This sequence joins TRBV6-5 and TRBJ2-5, with D possibly being TRBD2 (7 bases). Sequencing was carried out using peripheral blood or thyroid tissue (not recorded which). The CDR3 loop is CASSFGGGLATSTDTQYF. As DNA, the CDR3 is TGTGCCAGCAGCTTCGGCGGGGGCTTGGCCACTAGCACAGATACGCAGTACTTC.